This T cell receptor (beta chain) is from a study of radiation and T cells in renal cell carcinoma. Time point defined: blood 2 weeks post-SBRT. Noted treatment: 15 Gy SBRT to primary tumor, nephrectomy 4 weeks later. The V end was cut by 6 bases, the J end by 7 bases, with 19 bases between. Germline assignment: CDR1 SNHLY and CDR2 FYNNEI. This CDR3 contains 16 residues. The data were produced by immunoSEQ multiplex PCR, yet TCRdb's version contains in-frame clones alone and is incomplete. The sample has 150,000 or so clones; approximately 88% are singletons. The material sequenced was blood, taken from a patient whose treatment included radiotherapy and nephrectomy. The receptor comes from a woman aged 45 to 65 with renal cell carcinoma. This sequence joins TRBV2 and TRBJ1-6, with unresolved D. CDR3 sequence reads: CASSAGQPVLNSPLHF. CDR3 sequence (DNA): TGTGCCAGCAGCGCCGGGCAGCCCGTCCTAAATTCACCCCTCCACTTT.